This T cell receptor (beta chain) was sequenced in a study of blood T cell repertoires in COVID-19. Study as a whole: Collection of acute and convalescent COVID-19 samples took place in the United States, Italy and Spain.

Recruitment covered 20 to 25 US areas and drew participants whose ages spanned roughly 18 to 89 years. Symptom resolution, clearance, or two negative PCRs marked donors in Cohort 3 as recovered. This clone was seen more than once but under ten times. V was pared by 3 bases and J by 0 bases, with 7 bases between. The CDR3 totals 14 residues. The germline CDR1 and CDR2 sequences are SGHDT and YYEEEE. Clones were sequenced by immunoSEQ multiplex PCR, and TCRdb holds only the in-frame ones, with some missing. The sample carries 150,000 to 200,000 clones, approximately 83% recorded once. Material: PBMCs or T cells enriched from blood (not recorded which). The origin of this receptor is a woman aged 55-70 years who had recovered from COVID-19. The rearrangement uses TRBV5-6 and TRBJ1-5; D gene uncertain. The CDR3: CASSSSGSNQPQHF. The DNA for the CDR3 is TGTGCCAGCAGCTCCTCAGGTAGCAATCAGCCCCAGCATTTT.